Below, 9 T cell receptor beta chains from the same sample are listed, as sequenced in a study of T cells in Graves' hyperthyroidism and ophthalmopathy. Researchers amplified the TCR beta CDR3 regions from RNA transcripts. TCR CDR3 underwent first-round RT-PCR with the HTBI primer set. TCRdb analysed the multiplex PCR reads with MiXCR anew, one entry per CDR3 protein. This sample has around 800,000 distinct CDR3 sequences, with over 35% found just once. The sample consisted of blood. These receptors all stem from a young man with Graves' hyperthyroidism.

The chain is built from TRBV29-1 and TRBJ2-5; D may match TRBD1 or TRBD2 (7 bases each). Germline lookup yields CDR1 SQVTM and CDR2 ANQGSEA. The V end lost 6 bases, the J end lost 5 bases, and 19 bases lay between the germline ends. The CDR3 is 14 residues long. CDR3 in amino acids: CSVAQTGRAETQYF. CDR3 nucleotide sequence: TGCAGCGTAGCTCAGACAGGGAGGGCGGAGACCCAGTACTTC.

This clonotype came up a few times. The chain is built from TRBV12-3 or TRBV12-4 and TRBJ2-7; D might be TRBD1 or TRBD2, each matching 5 bases. V was trimmed by 0 bases and J by 5 bases, leaving 8 bases between them. CDR3 length: 13 residues. The CDR3 region has the DNA TGTGCCAGCAGTTTAGCGAGGGACCACGAGCAGTACTTC. This codes for CASSLARDHEQYF.

This clonotype appeared once. The junction departs from germline at one end; a sequencing error may be responsible. This chain uses TRBV29-1 with TRBJ2-6, with D possibly being TRBD1 (6 bases). Germline CDR1 SQVTM, CDR2 ANQGSEA. The CDR3 sequence is 10 residues long. This CDR3 reads CSITGNTEAF. DNA of the CDR3: TGCAGCATAACAGGGAACACTGAAGCTTTC.

This sequence joins TRBV15 and TRBJ2-7, with D possibly being TRBD1 (7 bases). Trimming pared 3 bases from V and 2 bases from J, leaving 14 bases between. Germline loops: CDR1 LNHNV, CDR2 YYDKDF (reference sequence). The CDR3 runs to 15 residues. The CDR3 bases are TGTGCCACCAGCAGTCGGCGGGACAGACCCTACGAGCAGTACTTC. This translates into CATSSRRDRPYEQYF.

This clonotype was seen more than once but under ten times. The chain uses TRBV9 and TRBJ2-5, with 11 positions matching TRBD2. Looked up from germline, CDR1 is SGDLS and CDR2 is YYNGEE. The CDR3 is 15 residues long. V lost 0 bases and J lost 5; bases outside the gene matches: 3. CDR3: CASSVGASGRETQYF. CDR3 sequence (DNA): TGTGCCAGCAGCGTAGGAGCTAGCGGGAGGGAGACCCAGTACTTC.

The chain has TRBV12-3 or TRBV12-4 and TRBJ1-1; D perhaps matches TRBD1 (5 bases). V was clipped by 6 bases and J by 7 bases, with 15 bases between them. This CDR3 contains 13 residues. This CDR3 is CASSLSRALEAFF. The DNA of the CDR3 is TGTGCCAGCAGCCTCTCCAGGGCCCTTGAAGCTTTCTTT.

Comments on this clonotype: One end of the junction does not line up with germline, which may come from a read error. The chain has TRBV7-6 and TRBJ2-7; TRBD2 aligns across 8 bases. The CDR3 contains 16 residues. Germline CDR1 SGHVS, CDR2 FNYEAQ. This CDR3 reads CASSLELAGPDREQYF. CDR3 nucleotides: TGTGCTAGCAGCTTAGAGCTAGCGGGTCCTGACCGCGAGCAGTACTTC. The variable domain in full, completed from reference TRBV7-6 and TRBJ2-7, reads GAGVSQSPRYKVTKRGQDVALRCDPISGHVSLYWYRQALGQGPEFLTYFNYEAQQDKSGLPNDRFSAERPEGSISTLTIQRTEQRDSAMYRCASSLELAGPDREQYFGPGTRLTVT.

This clonotype has at least ten counts. The gene calls are TRBV2 and TRBJ2-6; D is ambiguous. There are 15 residues in the CDR3. Germline CDR1 reads SNHLY; CDR2 reads FYNNEI. Trimming shortened V by 4 bases and J by 0 bases, and 7 bases separated the two germline ends. The CDR3 spells CASSVPGSGANVLTF. CDR3 coding DNA: TGTGCCAGCAGTGTTCCGGGCTCTGGGGCCAACGTCCTGACTTTC.

This clonotype has just a few counts. CDR3 DNA: TGTGCCACCGGGCCCGGGGAGAATCAGCCCCAGCATTTT. This gives the protein CATGPGENQPQHF. The chain links TRBV10-3 to TRBJ1-5, with unresolved D. This CDR3 region has 13 residues. Germline loops: CDR1 ENHRY, CDR2 SYGVKD. The germline V and J ends were trimmed by 10 bases and 4 bases, with 14 bases remaining between them.